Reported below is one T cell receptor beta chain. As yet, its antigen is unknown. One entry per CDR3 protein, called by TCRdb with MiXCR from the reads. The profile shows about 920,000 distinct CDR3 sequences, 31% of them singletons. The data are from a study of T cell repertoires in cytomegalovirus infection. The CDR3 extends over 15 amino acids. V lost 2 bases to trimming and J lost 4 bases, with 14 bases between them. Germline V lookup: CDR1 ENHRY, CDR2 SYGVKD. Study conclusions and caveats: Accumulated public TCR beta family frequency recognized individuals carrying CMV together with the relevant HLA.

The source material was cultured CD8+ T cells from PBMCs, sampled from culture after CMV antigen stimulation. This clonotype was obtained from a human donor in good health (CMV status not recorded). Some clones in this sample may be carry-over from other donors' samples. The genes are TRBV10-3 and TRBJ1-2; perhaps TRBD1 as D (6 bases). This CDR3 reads CAISEPLQGFYGYTF. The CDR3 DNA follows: TGTGCCATCAGTGAGCCCCTACAGGGCTTCTATGGCTACACCTTC.